Each of the 22 T cell receptor beta chains below was sequenced from the same sample in a study of T-cell reconstitution after alpha-beta-depleted transplantation in children. Preparation of the TCRbeta library used unique molecular identifiers. MiXCR, run by TCRdb on the PCR reads, gives a single entry per CDR3 protein. There are 90,000 to 100,000 distinct CDR3 sequences in the sample; less than 25% occur only once, and 20% to 25% lies in the top ten. The sequencing here drew on PBMCs, taken before TCRalphabeta/CD19-depleted stem cell transplant. The receptors originated from a boy between 2 and 10 years old with acute lymphoblastic leukemia, due to receive a stem cell transplant.

The CDR3 is CSAIRTQGSNIQYF. In DNA, the CDR3 is TGCAGTGCTATTCGAACACAGGGGAGTAACATTCAGTACTTC. The chain joins TRBV20-1 to TRBJ2-4, with 7 nucleotides matching TRBD1. Germline CDR1 DFQATT, CDR2 SNEGSKA (reference sequence). J lost 7 bases, V lost 4 bases, and 10 bases had no gene match. The CDR3 has 14 residues.

The J gene is TRBJ1-2, the V gene TRBV6-2 or TRBV6-3, with unresolved D. CDR3 size: 11 residues. V was pared by 2 bases and J by 8 bases, with 6 bases between. Germline V CDR1 and CDR2: MNHEY, SVGEGT. CDR3 nucleotide sequence: TGTGCCAGCAGTTACGGGATCGGCTACACCTTC. Its translation: CASSYGIGYTF.

This clonotype was detected only a few times. The chain joins TRBV12-3 or TRBV12-4 to TRBJ2-3, with 13 bases matching TRBD2. CDR3 length equals 15 residues. Germline trimming cut 11 bases from V and 0 bases from J; bases unmatched to any gene: 5. The CDR3 is CACKGLAGSTDTQYF. In DNA, the CDR3 is TGTGCCTGCAAGGGACTAGCGGGGAGCACAGATACGCAGTATTTT.

This clonotype was seen ten or more times. The genes are TRBV7-2 and TRBJ2-1, with 13 nucleotides matching TRBD2. CDR3 length equals 15 residues. Germline V CDR1 and CDR2: SGHTA, FQGNSA. V was pared by 4 bases and J by 7 bases, with 4 bases of the junction left unmatched. The CDR3 protein is CASSWTSGSANEQFF. Written as DNA, the CDR3 is TGTGCCAGCAGCTGGACTAGCGGGAGCGCAAATGAGCAGTTCTTC.

The V call is TRBV10-3, the J call TRBJ1-3; 8 nucleotides match TRBD1. This CDR3 comprises 15 residues. V shed 6 bases and J 6 bases; nucleotides not matched to a gene: 10. The germline CDR1 and CDR2 sequences are ENHRY and SYGVKD. CDR3 amino acids: CAISDRFRGLNTIYF. The CDR3 DNA reads as TGTGCCATCAGCGACCGATTCAGGGGGCTAAACACCATATATTTT.

The rearrangement links TRBV12-3 or TRBV12-4 to TRBJ2-7, with 9 bases fitting TRBD1. The CDR3 extends over 13 amino acids. The ends lost 4 bases at V and 6 bases at J; junction bases unmatched: 4. CDR3 nucleotides: TGTGCCAGCAGTTGGACAGGGGCGGGCGAGCAGTACTTC. Translated, it gives CASSWTGAGEQYF.

The chain links TRBV5-5 to TRBJ2-7; D is unclear. Germline V gene data show CDR1 as SGHKS and CDR2 as YYEKEE (reference sequence). The CDR3 covers 12 residues. Deletions cut 2 bases from V and 6 bases from J, with 9 bases between. In DNA form, the CDR3 reads TGTGCCAGCAGCTTTTACTCTGGCGAGCAGTACTTC. This encodes CASSFYSGEQYF.

The chain combines TRBV28 with TRBJ2-1, with 7 bases fitting TRBD2. Germline trimming cut 5 bases from V and 4 bases from J; bases unmatched to any gene: 8. The V gene's germline CDR1 is MDHEN and CDR2 SYDVKM. CDR3 length equals 15 residues. CDR3 nucleotides: TGTGCCAGCAGTCTAGATAGCGGGCCGTACAATGAGCAGTTCTTC. Its protein is CASSLDSGPYNEQFF.

The V gene is TRBV10-3, the J gene TRBJ1-3; tentative D call: TRBD1 (6 bases). This CDR3 region has 13 residues. V was cut by 10 bases and J by 2 bases, with 12 bases left in between. In germline, CDR1 is ENHRY, CDR2 SYGVKD. The CDR3 spells CATLQGPGNTIYF. CDR3 in DNA: TGTGCCACCCTACAGGGACCTGGAAACACCATATATTTT.

The chain uses TRBV28 and TRBJ1-2; D not resolved. Per germline, CDR1 MDHEN and CDR2 SYDVKM. The CDR3 loop spans 14 amino acids. V lost 6 bases to trimming and J lost 2 bases, with 13 bases between them. The CDR3 protein is CASRHPDRNYGYTF. The CDR3 nucleotides are TGTGCCAGCAGACACCCGGATAGGAACTATGGCTACACCTTC.

The rearrangement links TRBV7-6 to TRBJ2-3; 8 bases match TRBD2. CDR1 is SGHVS, CDR2 FNYEAQ, per germline. V was pared by 5 bases and J by 9 bases, with 4 bases of the junction left unmatched. CDR3 length: 12 amino acids. For the CDR3, the DNA is TGTGCCAGCAGCGTGGTAGCGGGGACGCAGTATTTT. Translation gives CASSVVAGTQYF. Using reference TRBV7-6 and TRBJ2-3 for the parts outside the CDR3, the full variable domain is GAGVSQSPRYKVTKRGQDVALRCDPISGHVSLYWYRQALGQGPEFLTYFNYEAQQDKSGLPNDRFSAERPEGSISTLTIQRTEQRDSAMYRCASSVVAGTQYFGPGTRLTVL.

The gene calls are TRBV7-7 and TRBJ2-5, with TRBD2 identical over 7 bases. CDR1 is SSHAT and CDR2 is FNYEAQ in the germline V gene (reference sequence). CDR3 length equals 15 residues. After removal of 5 bases from V and 6 bases from J, the junction contained 12 bases not matched to a gene. Written as DNA, the CDR3 is TGTGCCAGCAGCCCCCGCCTAGCGGAAACAAAGACCCAGTACTTC. This codes for CASSPRLAETKTQYF.

The V gene is TRBV6-2 or TRBV6-3, the J gene TRBJ2-2; 8 bases map to TRBD2. CDR1 and CDR2 (germline): MNHEY, SVGEGT. V was clipped by 6 bases and J by 0 bases; unmatched bases: 9. The CDR3 runs to 17 residues. The CDR3 DNA follows: TGTGCCAGCAGGAAACAAAAACTAGCGGCGAACACCGGGGAGCTGTTTTTT. This encodes CASRKQKLAANTGELFF.

The chain couples TRBV2 to TRBJ2-5; 8 bases align to TRBD1. Germline V CDR1 and CDR2: SNHLY, FYNNEI. The CDR3 length is 15 residues. After removal of 9 bases from V and 2 bases from J, the junction contained 11 bases not matched to a gene. DNA of the CDR3: TGTGCCAGATCTGGACAGGGAGGAAGTCAAGAGACCCAGTACTTC. Amino acids: CARSGQGGSQETQYF.

This clonotype was seen only a few times. J is TRBJ1-3 and V is TRBV20-1, with 11 positions matching TRBD1. V dropped 6 bases and J dropped 4; count of bases not matched to a gene: 5. The CDR3 is 14 residues long. CDR1 DFQATT and CDR2 SNEGSKA come from the germline V gene (reference sequence). CDR3 coding DNA: TGCAGTGCCCCGGGACAGGGGGAAGGAAACACCATATATTTT. Protein: CSAPGQGEGNTIYF.

This clonotype was seen a single time. The V gene is TRBV20-1, the J gene TRBJ2-1, with TRBD2 identical over 10 bases. Unmatched junction bases numbered 14, after V lost 6 bases and J lost 3 bases. The CDR3 totals 17 residues. The germline V gene has CDR1 DFQATT and CDR2 SNEGSKA (reference sequence). The CDR3 sequence: CSALGLAEGLGYNEQFF. The CDR3 nucleotides read TGCAGTGCCCTAGGACTAGCGGAGGGTTTGGGCTACAATGAGCAGTTCTTC.

The chain uses TRBV5-6 and TRBJ1-2; D gene ambiguous. CDR1 SGHDT and CDR2 YYEEEE come from the germline V gene. Trimming removed 1 base at V and 2 bases at J, with 6 bases between. This CDR3 has 13 residues. The DNA for the CDR3 is TGTGCCAGCAGCTTGCCCGGAAACTATGGCTACACCTTC. This encodes CASSLPGNYGYTF.

In its sample, this clonotype was seen many times. This rearrangement joins TRBV7-8 to TRBJ2-1; weak D call: TRBD2 (6 bases). This CDR3 spans 12 amino acids. The germline V and J ends were trimmed by 5 bases and 8 bases, with 10 bases remaining between them. The germline gives CDR1 SGHVS, CDR2 FQNEAQ. The CDR3: CASSHASDEQFF. Written as DNA, the CDR3 is TGTGCCAGCAGCCATGCTAGCGATGAGCAGTTCTTC.

There are a few counts of this clonotype. The rearrangement uses TRBV28 and TRBJ2-1; TRBD1 matches 7 bases. The V gene end was trimmed by 5 bases and the J gene end by 7 bases; junction bases not matched to a gene: 8. Looked up from germline, CDR1 is MDHEN and CDR2 is SYDVKM. The CDR3 has 14 residues. Here the CDR3 reads CASSAYVRGNEQFF. CDR3 sequence (DNA): TGTGCCAGCAGTGCGTATGTCAGGGGGAATGAGCAGTTCTTC.

This clonotype was seen only a few times. This chain links TRBV29-1 with TRBJ2-7; 9 bases agree with TRBD1. V shed 7 bases and J 2 bases; nucleotides not matched to a gene: 15. Germline V gene data show CDR1 as SQVTM and CDR2 as ANQGSEA. The CDR3 has 16 amino acids. The chain's CDR3 is CSATHSGTGNPYEQYF. The CDR3 nucleotides read TGCAGCGCCACTCATTCTGGGACAGGGAACCCCTACGAGCAGTACTTC.

This clonotype was seen a few times. V is TRBV20-1 and J is TRBJ2-7; maybe TRBD2 (6 bases). V was pared by 3 bases and J by 2 bases, with 14 bases between. Looked up from germline, CDR1 is DFQATT and CDR2 is SNEGSKA (reference sequence). The length of the CDR3 is 14 residues. CDR3 in amino acids: CSASREAQAYEQYF. The CDR3 DNA reads as TGCAGTGCTAGTAGGGAGGCGCAGGCCTACGAGCAGTACTTC.

This clonotype was seen just once. V usage is TRBV19 and J usage is TRBJ2-1; D is unclear. Germline values: CDR1 LNHDA, CDR2 SQIVND (reference sequence). The length of the CDR3 is 15 residues. V was trimmed by 0 bases and J by 3 bases, leaving 9 bases between them. CDR3 residues: CASSIDGGDYNEQFF. The CDR3 DNA follows: TGTGCCAGTAGTATAGATGGTGGGGACTACAATGAGCAGTTCTTC.